Below, one T cell receptor beta chain is given with its context. Its antigen remains unknown. The data were obtained in a study of blood T cells in healthy people across ages. Study-wide results and caveats: Investigators treated diversity estimates from one million T cells as underestimates. Higher diversity, along with more naive CD4+ cells, distinguished long-lived donors from aged donors. PBMCs went unsorted, and a conclusive naive versus antigen-experienced comparison was therefore prevented.

Trimming at V came to 6 bases and at J to 0 bases, leaving 9 bases not matched to a gene. This CDR3 has 16 residues. Germline V lookup: CDR1 SGHTA, CDR2 FQGNSA. Next came a second PCR, run for roughly 6 to 11 cycles, which used a sample-barcoded 5' primer along with a J-beta primer mix. Tags on each cDNA molecule came from a template-switch adaptor with 12 random nucleotides. TCRdb re-analysed the 5' RACE reads in MiXCR, keeping a single row per CDR3 protein. The repertoire holds around 870,000 distinct CDR3 sequences, about 30% seen once, with approximately 15% in the top ten. What was sequenced was blood. The sequence was obtained from a woman older than 75 in good health. The chain joins TRBV7-2 to TRBJ2-7; 9 bases are a match to TRBD1. The CDR3 loop reads CASSLRPGQGSYEQYF. The CDR3, as DNA: TGTGCCAGCAGTCTCCGACCGGGACAGGGCTCCTACGAGCAGTACTTC.